This is a list of T cell receptor beta chains from one sample in a study of T cells after yellow fever vaccination. TCRdb itself ran the 5' RACE reads through MiXCR, one entry per CDR3 protein. The data contain about 150,000 distinct CDR3 sequences, 6.2% of them seen just once; the ten biggest clones take up 2.9%. Sequencing was performed on CD4+ T cells sorted from PBMCs, taken on the day of the first yellow fever vaccination. Receptors were obtained from a man between 18 and 29 years old who received the YFV17D yellow fever vaccine. CDR3s include the opening cysteine and the closing phenylalanine or tryptophan. D genes are given only for firm matches. Expanded clones get a size class; other rows say once, few or many, or leave the size out.

clone_size | j_call | v_call | d_call | cdr3_nt | cdr3_aa
many | TRBJ1-4 | TRBV28 | - | TGTGCCAGCAGCTGGGGGGCAACCAATGAAAAACTGTTTTTT | CASSWGATNEKLFF
- | TRBJ1-4 | TRBV7-9 | - | TGTGCCAGCAGCCCCCGGGACGGTGAAAAACTGTTTTTT | CASSPRDGEKLFF
many | TRBJ2-7 | TRBV5-1 | - | TGCGCCAGCAGCTTGGATCATGGGGGGCTGAGCCGCTACGAGCAGTACTTC | CASSLDHGGLSRYEQYF
many | TRBJ2-1 | TRBV24-1 | - | TGTGCCACCAGTGACCGCATTGGCCGGGGCGGTAGGGATGAGCAGTTCTTC | CATSDRIGRGGRDEQFF
few | TRBJ1-4 | TRBV5-5 | - | TGTGCCAGTGAAGACGAAGTGAATGAAAAACTGTTTTTT | CASEDEVNEKLFF
- | TRBJ1-2 | TRBV6-5 | - | TGTGCCAGCAGTTACTCCCGGGACCCTAACTATGGCTACACCTTC | CASSYSRDPNYGYTF
many | TRBJ2-5 | TRBV27 | - | TGTGCCAGCAGTTTATCCCGCAGGGAAGAGACCCAGTACTTC | CASSLSRREETQYF
few | TRBJ2-7 | TRBV29-1 | - | TGCAGCATACAACCGAACTCCTACGAGCAGTACTTC | CSIQPNSYEQYF
- | TRBJ2-3 | TRBV7-9 | - | TGTGCCAGCACCCTTCGAGATACGCAGTATTTT | CASTLRDTQYF
many | TRBJ2-7 | TRBV5-5 | - | TGTGCCAGCAGCTGGTCCAACTCCTACGAGCAGTACTTC | CASSWSNSYEQYF
few | TRBJ1-1 | TRBV18 | TRBD1 | TGTGCCAGCCCACAGGGGACAAAAGAAGCTTTCTTT | CASPQGTKEAFF
many | TRBJ2-3 | TRBV20-1 | TRBD1 | TGCAGTGCCCTGACAGGGGGAACAGATACGCAGTATTTT | CSALTGGTDTQYF
many | TRBJ2-2 | TRBV7-3 | - | TGTGCCAGCAGCTTAAATTTTCACGTAACCGGGGAGCTGTTTTTT | CASSLNFHVTGELFF
few | TRBJ1-1 | TRBV4-1 | - | TGCGCCAGCAGCCAAGATCAGGGGAACACTGAAGCTTTCTTT | CASSQDQGNTEAFF
- | TRBJ1-6 | TRBV3-1 | - | TGTGCCAGCAGCCAAGATTGGAGGGAATCACCCCTCCACTTT | CASSQDWRESPLHF
many | TRBJ2-3 | TRBV5-4 | - | TGTGCCAGCAGCTTGGTGGTTAGCCAAACAGATACGCAGTATTTT | CASSLVVSQTDTQYF
few | TRBJ2-5 | TRBV20-1 | - | TGCAGTGCTCCCGCCGGGTTTGGTGGGAGGTACCAAGAGACCCAGTACTTC | CSAPAGFGGRYQETQYF
- | TRBJ1-2 | TRBV6-2/TRBV6-3 | - | TGTGCCAGCAGACTTCGACACGGAAACTATGGCTACACCTTC | CASRLRHGNYGYTF
- | TRBJ2-3 | TRBV5-1 | TRBD1 | TGCGCCAGCAGCTTGACAGGGGCTAGCACTGATACGCACTATTTT | CASSLTGASTDTHYF
many | TRBJ1-1 | TRBV6-2/TRBV6-3 | TRBD1 | TGTGCCAGCAGTTACCGACAGGGCAACACTGAAGCTTTCTTT | CASSYRQGNTEAFF
many | TRBJ1-4 | TRBV6-1 | - | TGTGCCAGCAGTAGGGGCCGTGGTGAAAAACTGTTTTTT | CASSRGRGEKLFF
- | TRBJ2-1 | TRBV12-3/TRBV12-4 | TRBD1 | TGTGCCAGCAGCCTGTTCGGACAGGGGAGCTATGAGCAGTTCTTC | CASSLFGQGSYEQFF
- | TRBJ2-3 | TRBV19 | - | TGTGCCAGTAGTATAAAGCACGGCACAGATACGCAGTATTTT | CASSIKHGTDTQYF
few | TRBJ1-1 | TRBV29-1 | - | TGCAGCGTGGTTACAGGGAACCAGAACACTGAAGCTTTCTTT | CSVVTGNQNTEAFF
many | TRBJ2-1 | TRBV5-1 | - | TGCGCCAGCAGCCCGGGGGCCTCTTACAATGAGCAGTTCTTC | CASSPGASYNEQFF
- | TRBJ1-5 | TRBV5-6 | TRBD1 | TGTGCCAGCAGCACTCAACAGGGGTATAGCAATCAGCCCCAGCATTTT | CASSTQQGYSNQPQHF
many | TRBJ2-5 | TRBV12-3/TRBV12-4 | - | TGTGCCAGCAGTTTAAGACGCCGCCAAGAGACCCAGTACTTC | CASSLRRRQETQYF
many | TRBJ2-1 | TRBV28 | - | TGTGCCAGCAGTTTAACCAGTCCCAATGAGCAGTTCTTC | CASSLTSPNEQFF
few | TRBJ1-2 | TRBV5-5 | - | TGTGCCAGCAGCTTGGTTCGGTACAACTATGGCTACACCTTC | CASSLVRYNYGYTF
few | TRBJ2-2 | TRBV4-3 | - | TGCGCCAGCAGCCAAGTAGTGGGCCACCTGAACACCGGGGAGCTGTTTTTT | CASSQVVGHLNTGELFF
few | TRBJ1-5 | TRBV20-1 | TRBD1 | TGCAGTGTCGTAGGGACAGAGATCAATCAGCCCCAGCATTTT | CSVVGTEINQPQHF
many | TRBJ1-6 | TRBV6-1 | - | TGTGCCAGCAGTCTCCATAATTCACCCCTCCACTTT | CASSLHNSPLHF
few | TRBJ2-1 | TRBV29-1 | TRBD2 | TGCAGCGCTGCCCCTAGCGGGGGGGTTACGAATGAGCAGTTCTTC | CSAAPSGGVTNEQFF
many | TRBJ1-1 | TRBV10-3 | TRBD1 | TGTGCCATCTCATCAGGGACAGGTGAAGCTTTCTTT | CAISSGTGEAFF
many | TRBJ2-7 | TRBV11-2 | TRBD1 | TGTGCCAGCACCGCGGACAGGGGGCCCCGTCGTCTCTACGAGCAGTACTTC | CASTADRGPRRLYEQYF
- | TRBJ2-2 | TRBV11-1 | TRBD1 | TGTGCCAGCAGGCAGAGGGACAGAACAACCGGGGAGCTGTTTTTT | CASRQRDRTTGELFF
many | TRBJ2-3 | TRBV5-1 | TRBD1 | TGCGCCAGCAGCTTTCAGGGGGCCGGGGATACGCAGTATTTT | CASSFQGAGDTQYF
many | TRBJ2-5 | TRBV7-2 | TRBD2 | TGTGCCAGCAGTATTCTAGCGGGGGTAGAGACCCAGTACTTC | CASSILAGVETQYF
many | TRBJ2-2 | TRBV5-1 | TRBD1 | TGCGCCAGCAGCCCACAGGGGCCCACCGGGGAGCTGTTTTTT | CASSPQGPTGELFF
many | TRBJ2-3 | TRBV2 | - | TGTGCCAGCTGTAGACAGGTTCAAGATACGCAGTATTTT | CASCRQVQDTQYF
- | TRBJ1-2 | TRBV27 | TRBD1 | TGTGCCAGCAGTCCGGACAGGTCTTGGGGTGGCTACACCTTC | CASSPDRSWGGYTF
- | TRBJ2-3 | TRBV12-3/TRBV12-4 | - | TGTGCCAGCAGTTTAGGGGGTAGGGTCACAGATACGCAGTATTTT | CASSLGGRVTDTQYF
few | TRBJ2-7 | TRBV6-5 | - | TGTGCCAGCAGCGCGGCGAGGGCGGGGTCCCACGAGCAGTACTTC | CASSAARAGSHEQYF
- | TRBJ1-3 | TRBV18 | - | TGTGCCAGCTCACCAGTCGCAGGGAGCTCTGGAAACACCATATATTTT | CASSPVAGSSGNTIYF
- | TRBJ1-6 | TRBV27 | - | TGTGCCACCGCGGGGAGGGAAGACTCACCCCTCCACTTT | CATAGREDSPLHF